At least ten counts were recorded for the clone carrying this T cell receptor (beta chain). The data belong to a study of T-cell reconstitution after alpha-beta-depleted transplantation in children. This sample's TCRbeta library carried unique molecular identifier barcodes. TCRdb itself ran the PCR reads through MiXCR, one entry per CDR3 protein. The sample has 200,000 to 250,000 distinct CDR3 sequences; about 12% are singletons. The CDR3 extends over 14 amino acids. From germline, CDR1 is MNHEY and CDR2 SVGEGT. The germline V and J ends were trimmed by 3 bases and 0 bases, with 9 bases remaining between them.

The chain uses TRBV6-2 or TRBV6-3 and TRBJ2-7; D is unclear. The origin of this receptor is a human donor who donated a stem cell graft to a child with acute lymphoblastic leukemia. This specimen consisted of PBMCs from the stem cell graft donor, obtained from the stem cell graft. The CDR3 region has the DNA TGTGCCAGCAGTTATAACGGTCCCTCCTACGAGCAGTACTTC. Its translation: CASSYNGPSYEQYF.